The next 9 T cell receptor beta chains were all read from a single sample in a study of control samples from healthy donors and cancer patients. TCRdb's copy holds only in-frame clones and misses some; the assay was immunoSEQ multiplex PCR. This sample has over 100,000 clones, with 90% found just once. The sequenced material came from blood. The source of these receptors is a human donor in good health. The donor label of this sample is uncertain.

In its sample, this clone was seen once. V gene TRBV24-1 combines with J gene TRBJ1-5, with D maybe TRBD1 (6 bases). V was clipped by 9 bases and J by 0 bases, with 8 bases between them. Germline CDR1 and CDR2: KGHDR and SFDVKD. This CDR3 spans 13 amino acids. CDR3 amino acids: CATAGDSNQPQHF. The CDR3 nucleotides are TGTGCCACCGCAGGGGATAGCAATCAGCCCCAGCATTTT.

This chain joins TRBV6-5 and TRBJ2-7; TRBD1 agrees at 7 bases. The V gene end was trimmed by 0 bases and the J gene end by 2 bases; junction bases not matched to a gene: 7. CDR1 is MNHEY, CDR2 SVGAGI, per germline. This CDR3 is 16 amino acids long. CDR3 sequence (DNA): TGTGCCAGCAGTTACTCTTCGACAGGGAATACCTACGAGCAGTACTTC. Translated: CASSYSSTGNTYEQYF.

CDR3 nucleotides: TGTGCCATCGGGGGTCTTTCCTACGAGCAGTACTTC. Translated: CAIGGLSYEQYF. The chain couples TRBV10-3 to TRBJ2-7; possibly TRBD1 or TRBD2 for D (5 bases each). V shed 8 bases and J shed 1 base, with 9 bases lying between them. Germline assignment: CDR1 ENHRY and CDR2 SYGVKD. The CDR3 sequence is 12 residues long.

The V call is TRBV15, the J call TRBJ1-1; maybe TRBD1 (5 bases). V was cut by 0 bases and J by 3 bases, with 26 bases left in between. Germline CDR1 is LNHNV and CDR2 is YYDKDF (reference sequence). The CDR3 covers 20 residues. Here the CDR3 DNA reads TGTGCCACCAGCAGAGATAGAGAGGATACTTCACCTCTGGGGCACACTGAAGCTTTCTTT. It specifies CATSRDREDTSPLGHTEAFF. The whole variable domain, remainder taken from reference TRBV15 and TRBJ1-1, is DAMVIQNPRYQVTQFGKPVTLSCSQTLNHNVMYWYQQKSSQAPKLLFHYYDKDFNNEADTPDNFQSRRPNTSFCFLDIRSPGLGDTAMYLCATSRDREDTSPLGHTEAFFGQGTRLTVV.

V and J are TRBV5-1 and TRBJ2-5, with TRBD1 matching over 9 bases. V dropped 4 bases and J dropped 5; count of bases not matched to a gene: 6. The CDR3 has 14 amino acids. Germline V lookup: CDR1 SGHRS, CDR2 YFSETQ. CDR3 DNA sequence: TGCGCCAGCAGCCAGGACAGGGGAGGGGAGACCCAGTACTTC. Protein: CASSQDRGGETQYF.

The rearrangement uses TRBV5-4 and TRBJ2-7, with 9 bases matching TRBD1. CDR3 length: 14 residues. V lost 4 bases, J lost 2 bases, and 4 bases stayed unmatched. CDR1 and CDR2 from the germline V gene are SGHNT and YYREEE (reference sequence). CDR3 sequence (DNA): TGTGCCAGCAGCACACGGACAGGGGCCTACGAGCAGTACTTC. Protein: CASSTRTGAYEQYF.

The chain's CDR3 is CASTIHRGSTGELFF. CDR3 nucleotide sequence: TGTGCCAGTACCATACATAGGGGGAGCACCGGGGAGCTGTTTTTT. The gene calls are TRBV19 and TRBJ2-2, with D possibly being TRBD1 (6 bases). The CDR3 sequence is 15 residues long. Germline V gene sequence: CDR1 LNHDA, CDR2 SQIVND (reference sequence). Trimming left V 7 bases short and J 4 bases short, with 16 bases between.

This chain joins TRBV6-5 and TRBJ1-1; tentatively, D is TRBD1 (5 bases). The CDR3 covers 15 residues. Deletions cut 6 bases from V and 1 base from J, with 15 bases between. Germline CDR1 is MNHEY and CDR2 is SVGAGI. CDR3 nucleotides: TGTGCCAGCAGAAAAGGTTTGCAGGGGAACACTGAAGCTTTCTTT. This encodes CASRKGLQGNTEAFF.

This chain joins TRBV11-2 and TRBJ1-2; tentative D call: TRBD1 (6 bases). Germline lookup yields CDR1 SGHAT and CDR2 FQNNGV. V lost 5 bases and J 4 bases, leaving 14 bases between the germline ends. CDR3 length: 14 amino acids. The DNA of the CDR3 is TGTGCCAGCAGCCCGCCCGGACAGAGCTATGGCTACACCTTC. This encodes CASSPPGQSYGYTF. Based on the CDR3 plus reference TRBV11-2 and TRBJ1-2, the full variable domain is EAGVAQSPRYKIIEKRQSVAFWCNPISGHATLYWYQQILGQGPKLLIQFQNNGVVDDSQLPKDRFSAERLKGVDSTLKIQPAKLEDSAVYLCASSPPGQSYGYTFGSGTRLTVV.